The T cell receptor beta chain under discussion was sequenced for a study of shared clonotypes between healthy human individuals. About the study: The people who gave samples were a couple of women and a few men aged 18 to 49. The study's findings and limits: Naive subsets typically showed greater estimated richness than memory subsets. Clonotype sharing across donors was expected to vary with sequencing depth.

Germline CDR1 reads SGHRS; CDR2 reads YFSETQ. The CDR3 has 14 residues. The V gene end was trimmed by 5 bases and the J gene end by 1 base; junction bases not matched to a gene: 3. Original processing methods: Because ImmunoSEQ provided only junction sequences with no quality scores, the filtering differed. The method was immunoSEQ multiplex PCR; TCRdb's version includes in-frame clones alone and lacks a portion of them. V, J and clone size are taken as reported in that table, and D and trimming were inferred from the DNA itself. The sample records around 990,000 clones, around three quarters being singletons. About this clone: Its antigen is as yet unknown. The sample has other DNA sequences that encode this CDR3 too.

The J gene is TRBJ2-3, the V gene TRBV5-1; TRBD2 matches at 8 bases. This TCR was sampled from a man aged 18-30 years in good health. Some clones in this sample may be carry-over from other donors' samples. Sequencing was carried out using memory CD4+ T cells from PBMCs. The subset is: CD45RA-negative fraction. In nucleotides, the CDR3 is TGCGCCAGCAGTGAGACTAGCGGCACAGATACGCAGTATTTT. Translation: CASSETSGTDTQYF.